This TCR beta chain appears in the sequencing data of a study of identical twins. Regarding the study as a whole: Cord blood beta clonotypes that were abundant carried fewer insertions, and memory repertoires showed no such trend. The authors noted that invariant MAIT and iNKT cells could partly confound zero-insertion analyses. Modeled out-of-frame TCR alpha sharing in monozygotic twins fell below observed levels. Within twin pairs, the out-of-frame alpha sequences they shared showed excess low generation probability.

TCRdb passed the 5' RACE reads through MiXCR, listing each CDR3 protein once. Found here are approximately 410,000 distinct CDR3 sequences, around 20% of them singletons; the top ten hold 12%. This clonotype was detected a few times. Its antigen is as yet unknown. This CDR3 spans 17 amino acids. Deletions cut 4 bases from V and 5 bases from J, with 23 bases between. CDR1 is SGHRS and CDR2 is YFSETQ in the germline V gene. The specimen sequenced was naive T cells sorted from blood. This clonotype was sampled from a man aged 50-59 years in good health. This sequence joins TRBV5-1 and TRBJ2-3, with D possibly being TRBD1 or TRBD2 (5 bases each). The CDR3 coding sequence is TGCGCCAGCAGCCGAACAATCCAGGCCGGGGCGGGAGATACGCAGTATTTT. The encoded protein is CASSRTIQAGAGDTQYF.